The present entry profiles one T cell receptor beta chain with its context. The antigen is undetermined. These data come from a study of T-cell memory formation after mild COVID-19. Broader study findings: Later expanders leaned CD4+, whereas day 15 to 85 contracting clones were balanced CD4/CD8. What remained unconfirmed was the SARS-CoV-2 specificity of second-wave clones peaking on day 37. Prior to infection, memory already included some responding clones, suggesting cross-reactive memory joined.

5'RACE primed at constant segments yielded TCR alpha and TCR beta cDNA libraries bearing sample barcodes and UMIs. TCRdb used MiXCR to reprocess the 5' RACE reads, holding one entry per CDR3 protein. The sample carries 530,000 or so distinct CDR3 sequences, approximately 15% recorded once. The CDR3 is made up of 15 amino acids. V shed 5 bases and J shed 3 bases, with 16 bases lying between them. This receptor was obtained from an adult woman who had mild COVID-19 (a few samples of this study predate the infection). Cell type and time point are not known. Sequencing used PBMCs or a T cell subset sorted from them (not recorded which). The rearrangement uses TRBV12-3 or TRBV12-4 and TRBJ2-5; D is possibly TRBD2 (6 bases). The CDR3 loop is CASSLWGGGEETQYF. The CDR3 coding sequence is TGTGCCAGCAGTCTGTGGGGCGGAGGGGAAGAGACCCAGTACTTC.